A single T cell receptor (beta chain) is shown here with its context. This record comes from a study of blood T cell repertoires in COVID-19. Overall study: PBMCs, B-cell-depleted T cells, or T cells were the source of the cDNA or gDNA that made up the material.

Here immunoSEQ multiplex PCR was the method, and the copy in TCRdb shows in-frame clones only, minus some. The sample records about 42,000 clones, around four fifths being singletons. CDR1 is LNHDA and CDR2 is SQIVND in the germline V gene (reference sequence). The V end was cut by 5 bases, the J end by 5 bases, with 12 bases between. This CDR3 region has 13 residues. The sample taken for sequencing was peripheral blood. The sequence came from a man aged 45-65 years with active COVID-19. This chain connects TRBV19 to TRBJ2-5, with D possibly TRBD2 on 7 matching bases. CDR3 sequence: CASSDRRGETQYF. CDR3 nucleotides: TGTGCCAGTAGTGACAGGCGGGGGGAGACCCAGTACTTC.